This TCR beta chain originates from a study of tumor and adjacent non-tumor tissue in lung cancer. The template was RNA from unsorted bulk tissue. Newly diagnosed lung cancer patients had thoracic surgery in China, August–November 2014, without prior chemotherapy. Trimming left V 1 base short and J 8 bases short, with 14 bases between. The CDR3 consists of 15 residues. CDR1 is KGHDR, CDR2 SFDVKD, per germline. Three rounds of nested PCR, following a modified ARM-PCR protocol, produced the TCRbeta library. TCRdb fed the multiplex PCR reads into MiXCR, producing one record per CDR3 protein. The profile shows about 200,000 distinct CDR3 sequences, about 71% of them singletons.

The rearrangement links TRBV24-1 to TRBJ2-1; weak D call: TRBD1 (7 bases). Sequencing was done on a sample of lung tumor tissue. The sequence derives from a man in his sixties with non-small cell lung cancer. In DNA form, the CDR3 reads TGTGCCACCAGTGATTTCTACAGGGGAGGAGATGAGCAGTTCTTC. Amino acid sequence: CATSDFYRGGDEQFF.